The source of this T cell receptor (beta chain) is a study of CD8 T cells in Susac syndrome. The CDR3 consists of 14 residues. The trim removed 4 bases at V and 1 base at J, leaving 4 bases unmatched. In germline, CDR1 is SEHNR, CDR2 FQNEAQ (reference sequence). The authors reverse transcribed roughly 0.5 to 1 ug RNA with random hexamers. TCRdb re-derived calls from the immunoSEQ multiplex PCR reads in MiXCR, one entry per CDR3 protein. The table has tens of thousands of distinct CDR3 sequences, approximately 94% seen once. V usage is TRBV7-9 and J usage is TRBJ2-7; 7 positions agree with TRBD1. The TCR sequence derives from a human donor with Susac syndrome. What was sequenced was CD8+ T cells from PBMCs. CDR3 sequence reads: CASSSWDRSYEQYF. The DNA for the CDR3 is TGTGCCAGCAGCTCATGGGACAGATCCTACGAGCAGTACTTC.